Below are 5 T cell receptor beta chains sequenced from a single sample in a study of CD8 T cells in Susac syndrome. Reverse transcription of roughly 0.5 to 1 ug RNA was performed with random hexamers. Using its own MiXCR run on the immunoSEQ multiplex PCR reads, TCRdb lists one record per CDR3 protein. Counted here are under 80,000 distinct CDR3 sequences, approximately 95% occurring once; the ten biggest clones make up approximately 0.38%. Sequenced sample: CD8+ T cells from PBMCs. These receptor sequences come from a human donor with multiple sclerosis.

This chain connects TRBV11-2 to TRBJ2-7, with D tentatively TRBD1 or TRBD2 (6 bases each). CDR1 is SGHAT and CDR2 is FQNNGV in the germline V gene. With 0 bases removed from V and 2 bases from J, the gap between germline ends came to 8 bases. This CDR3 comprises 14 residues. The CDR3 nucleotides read TGTGCCAGCAGCTTAGACGGGGGCCCCTACGAGCAGTACTTC. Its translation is CASSLDGGPYEQYF.

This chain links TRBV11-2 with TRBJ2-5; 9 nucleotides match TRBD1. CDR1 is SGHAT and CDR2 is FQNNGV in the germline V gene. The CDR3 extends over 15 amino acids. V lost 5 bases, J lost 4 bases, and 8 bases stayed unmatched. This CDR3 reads CASSLTGQGGETQYF. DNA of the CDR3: TGTGCCAGCAGCCTGACGGGACAGGGCGGAGAGACCCAGTACTTC.

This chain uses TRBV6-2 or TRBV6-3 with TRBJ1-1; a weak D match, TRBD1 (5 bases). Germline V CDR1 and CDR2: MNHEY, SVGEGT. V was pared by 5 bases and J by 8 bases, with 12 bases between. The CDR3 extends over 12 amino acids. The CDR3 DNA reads TGTGCCAGCAGTCCGACAGTCATCGAAGCTTTCTTT. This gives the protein CASSPTVIEAFF.

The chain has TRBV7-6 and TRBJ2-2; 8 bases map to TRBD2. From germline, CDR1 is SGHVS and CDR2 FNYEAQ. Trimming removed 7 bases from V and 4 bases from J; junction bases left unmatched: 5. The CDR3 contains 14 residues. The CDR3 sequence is CASTRAGGTGELFF. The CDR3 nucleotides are TGTGCCAGCACTCGGGCGGGGGGCACCGGGGAGCTGTTTTTT.

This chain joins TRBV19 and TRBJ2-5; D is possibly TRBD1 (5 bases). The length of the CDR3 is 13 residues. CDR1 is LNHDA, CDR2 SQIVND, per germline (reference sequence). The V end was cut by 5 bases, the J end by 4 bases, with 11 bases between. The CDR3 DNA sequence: TGTGCCAGTAGTCCAGGGATGTCAGAGACCCAGTACTTC. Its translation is CASSPGMSETQYF.